This TCR beta chain was captured by sequencing in a study of read filtering for tumor transcriptome and immune sequencing. The CDR3 has 15 residues. Germline loops: CDR1 KGHDR, CDR2 SFDVKD. As to this clonotype: One junction end disagrees with the germline gene, perhaps due to a read error.

From about 0.4 ug of RNA, a library with molecular barcoded alpha/delta and beta/gamma adaptors was made. TCRdb fed the reads into MiXCR, producing one record per CDR3 protein. This sample has 50,000 or so distinct CDR3 sequences; about 19% occur once, and the top ten carry 15%. The rearrangement joins TRBV24-1 to TRBJ1-5; TRBD1 agrees at 7 bases. This TCR was sampled from a donor over 35 with multiple myeloma. The sample consisted of a population of CD138-negative cells sorted from bone marrow. CDR3 in DNA: TGTGCCACCTCGGCGGGACAGATGTCCAATCAGCCCCCGCATTTT. Protein product: CATSAGQMSNQPPHF.